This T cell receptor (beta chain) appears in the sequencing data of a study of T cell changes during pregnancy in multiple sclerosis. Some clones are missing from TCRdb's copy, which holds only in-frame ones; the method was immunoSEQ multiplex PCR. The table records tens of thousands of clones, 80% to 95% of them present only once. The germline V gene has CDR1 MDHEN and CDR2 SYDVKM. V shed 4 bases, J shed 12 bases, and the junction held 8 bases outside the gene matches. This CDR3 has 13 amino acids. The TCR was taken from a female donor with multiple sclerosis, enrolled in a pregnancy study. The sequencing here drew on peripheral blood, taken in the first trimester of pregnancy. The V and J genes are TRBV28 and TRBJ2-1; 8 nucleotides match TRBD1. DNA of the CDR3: TGTGCCAGCAGTTCCGGGACAGGTTTCTTGCAGTTCTTC. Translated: CASSSGTGFLQFF.